A selection of T cell receptor beta chains follows, all from one sample in a study of OX40 agonist ivuxolimab in advanced cancers. The protocol was immunoSEQ multiplex PCR, while the TCRdb copy is restricted to in-frame clones and leaves out a portion. The sample includes tens of thousands of clones, around nine tenths seen only once; the top ten take 0.4% to 0.55%. The sequenced sample was CD4+ or CD8+ T cells sorted from blood, obtained in a trial of the OX40 agonist ivuxolimab. The receptors were gathered from an adult with an advanced solid tumor such as melanoma, head and neck, liver or kidney cancer. The CDR3 runs from the conserved cysteine through the conserved F or W. The order of the fields is V gene, J gene, clone size, D gene, CDR3 DNA, CDR3 protein. D genes are given only for firm matches. The size entry is marked missing in some rows and otherwise reads once, few, many or a size class.

>TRBV27|TRBJ2-1|NA|NA
TGTGCCAGCAGTCGTCCCCCGGGGACCCCCAGGGATGAGCAGTTCTTC
CASSRPPGTPRDEQFF
>TRBV11-3|TRBJ2-2|NA|TRBD1
TGTGCCAGCAGCTTGGGACAGGGTCCAAACACCGGGGAGCTGTTTTTT
CASSLGQGPNTGELFF
>TRBV20-1|TRBJ2-1|once|NA
TGCAGTGCGCTATGGATGGATGAGCAGTTCTTC
CSALWMDEQFF
>TRBV6-4|TRBJ1-4|NA|NA
TGTGCCAGCATAAAATCCCCCCGGGACGTCGCGGAAAAACTGTTTTTT
CASIKSPRDVAEKLFF
>TRBV5-8|TRBJ2-3|once|NA
TGTGCCAGCAGCTTGGTCTCGGCAAGCACAGATACGCAGTATTTT
CASSLVSASTDTQYF
>TRBV6-4|TRBJ1-1|NA|NA
TGTGCCAGCAGCTTGTTGGTGAACACTGAAGCTTTCTTT
CASSLLVNTEAFF
>TRBV28|TRBJ1-2|NA|NA
TGTGCCAGCAGTTTCTCGGTGCCAGGCCAGGGGAACGGCTACACCTTC
CASSFSVPGQGNGYTF
>TRBV5-1|TRBJ2-5|NA|NA
TGCGCCAGCAGCCGGCTTTGGTCGGCAGAAGAGACCCAGTACTTC
CASSRLWSAEETQYF
>TRBV20-1|TRBJ1-2|NA|NA
TGCAGTGCCAGGAGGATCGGTGGCTACACCTTC
CSARRIGGYTF
>TRBV29-1|TRBJ2-5|NA|NA
TGCAGCGTTGATCCAGGACAAGAGACCCAGTACTTC
CSVDPGQETQYF
>TRBV18|TRBJ2-3|NA|TRBD1
TGTGCCAGCTCACAGGACAGGGGGCCAGATACGCAGTATTTT
CASSQDRGPDTQYF
>TRBV5-6|TRBJ1-5|NA|NA
TGTGCCAGCAGCTTCCAGGGTAGCAATCAGCCCCAGCATTTT
CASSFQGSNQPQHF
>TRBV27|TRBJ1-2|NA|NA
TGTGCCAGCAGTTTAACTATGAGGGCTAACTATGGCTACACCTTC
CASSLTMRANYGYTF
>TRBV11-2|TRBJ2-5|once|NA
TGTGCCAGCAGCTTAGCCTTGTGGGGAGAGACCCAGTACTTC
CASSLALWGETQYF
>TRBV10-3|TRBJ1-1|NA|TRBD1
TGTGCCATCGGAGCCGGGACAGGGGAAACTGAAGCTTTCTTT
CAIGAGTGETEAFF
>TRBV19|TRBJ2-4|NA|NA
TGTGCCAGCGGGAAGGGCCCACCGGATCTAGCCAAAAACATTCAGTACTTC
CASGKGPPDLAKNIQYF
>TRBV6-6|TRBJ1-1|once|NA
TGTGCCACCTTAAGCGGGGGTCCGGCTTTCTTT
CATLSGGPAFF
>TRBV7-7|TRBJ2-5|NA|TRBD1
TGTGCTAGCAGCAACCCAGACAGGGGGGAGACCCAGTACTTC
CASSNPDRGETQYF
>TRBV28|TRBJ1-4|NA|TRBD1
TGTGCCAGCAGTTTCCTGGGGAGGGGGCGCGCTAATGAAAAACTGTTTTTT
CASSFLGRGRANEKLFF
>TRBV29-1|TRBJ2-7|NA|NA
TGCAGCGTTGGAAAGGGGTACTTTACCTACGAGCAGTACTTC
CSVGKGYFTYEQYF
>TRBV25-1|TRBJ2-1|NA|TRBD2
TGTGCCAGCAGTGCGGGACTAGCGGGGAATGAGCAGTTCTTC
CASSAGLAGNEQFF
>TRBV11-3|TRBJ2-5|NA|TRBD2
TGTGCCAGCAGCTTAGATCAACTAGCGGGTCAAGAGACCCAGTACTTC
CASSLDQLAGQETQYF
>TRBV27|TRBJ2-3|NA|TRBD1
TGTGCCAGCAGTCCGACAGGGGGCACAGATACGCAGTATTTT
CASSPTGGTDTQYF
>TRBV9|TRBJ2-3|NA|NA
TGTGCCAGCAGCGTTAGTCCGGAAAATACGCAGTATTTT
CASSVSPENTQYF
>TRBV15|TRBJ1-2|NA|NA
TGTGCCACCAGCAGAGATACCCAGGGCTACTATGGCTACACCTTC
CATSRDTQGYYGYTF
>TRBV27|TRBJ1-6|few|NA
TGTGCCAGCTTCTCCTACAGGGTCAGCTCCTATAATTCACCCCTCCACTTT
CASFSYRVSSYNSPLHF